The clone carrying this T cell receptor (beta chain) showed up many times. The source of the sample is a study of T cells in Graves' hyperthyroidism and ophthalmopathy. V was shortened by 6 bases and J by 0 bases, with 11 bases between the two germline ends. This CDR3 spans 14 amino acids. CDR1 and CDR2 (germline): SNHLY, FYNNEI. The source material, RNA transcripts, was used to amplify TCR beta CDR3 regions. The primer set for the first-round RT-PCR of the TCR CDR3 was HTBI. MiXCR, applied by TCRdb to the multiplex PCR reads, yields one record per CDR3 protein. The top ten clones hold approximately 30% of a sample with more than 500,000 distinct CDR3 sequences, around 16% of them seen once.

Sequencing was performed on blood. The chain links TRBV2 to TRBJ1-1; a weak D match, TRBD1 (5 bases). The clonotype originates from a woman aged 25 to 39 with Graves' ophthalmopathy. Here the CDR3 reads CASRPRVLNTEAFF. The CDR3 bases are TGTGCCAGCAGGCCCAGGGTCCTGAACACTGAAGCTTTCTTT.